This T cell receptor beta chain was sequenced in a study of T cell responses to AZD1222 COVID-19 vaccine. Clones were sequenced by immunoSEQ multiplex PCR, and TCRdb holds only the in-frame ones, with some missing. Of roughly 170,000 clones listed, approximately 93% are singletons. Germline CDR1 and CDR2: SGHDT and YYEEEE. V dropped 2 bases and J dropped 10 bases, with 14 bases sitting between them. The CDR3 has 13 residues. This sequence originates from an adult in good health. This chain links TRBV5-6 with TRBJ2-3; D call uncertain. The sample consisted of peripheral blood, taken on day 0 of AZD1222 vaccination. CDR3 region: CASSFYEASAQYF. Written as DNA, the CDR3 is TGTGCCAGCAGCTTTTATGAGGCGTCAGCGCAGTATTTT.